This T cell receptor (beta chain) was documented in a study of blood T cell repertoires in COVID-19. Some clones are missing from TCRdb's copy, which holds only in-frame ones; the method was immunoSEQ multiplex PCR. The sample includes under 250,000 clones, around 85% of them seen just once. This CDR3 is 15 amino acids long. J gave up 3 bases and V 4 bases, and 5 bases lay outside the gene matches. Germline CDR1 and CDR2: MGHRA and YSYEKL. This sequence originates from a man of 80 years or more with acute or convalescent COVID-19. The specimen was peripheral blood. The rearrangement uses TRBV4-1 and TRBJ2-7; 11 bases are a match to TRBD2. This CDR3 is CASSRGGTSGYEQYF. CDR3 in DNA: TGCGCCAGCAGCCGCGGCGGGACTAGCGGCTACGAGCAGTACTTC.